This TCR beta chain stems from a study of spatial heterogeneity in lung cancer. Across the study: There were consistently more beta-chain sequences detected than alpha-chain sequences. Whole-study results and caveats: The study found that expanded intratumoral alpha and beta TCR counts tracked tumor mutation counts.

A unique molecular identifier was attached to every TCR cDNA molecule. TCRdb re-called the 5' RACE reads with MiXCR, one entry per CDR3 protein. The repertoire consists of thousands of distinct CDR3 sequences, with 3.1% occurring once and the leading ten covering about 21%. This clonotype was counted many times. What it binds is unknown. Specified time point: sample taken at primary tumor resection. Patients with untreated early-stage non-small cell lung cancer, numbering around 72, were the donors. CDR1 and CDR2 from the germline V gene are DFQATT and SNEGSKA (reference sequence). The CDR3 covers 13 residues. Trimming cost V 3 bases and J 4 bases, with 12 bases left between them.

This receptor was identified in a male donor with early-stage non-small cell lung cancer. The J gene is TRBJ1-1, the V gene TRBV20-1; D gene ambiguous. The sequenced sample was lung tumor tissue, obtained at surgery. The DNA for the CDR3 is TGCAGTGCTAGCGGGCCGTTATTCACTGAAGCTTTCTTT. Its protein is CSASGPLFTEAFF.